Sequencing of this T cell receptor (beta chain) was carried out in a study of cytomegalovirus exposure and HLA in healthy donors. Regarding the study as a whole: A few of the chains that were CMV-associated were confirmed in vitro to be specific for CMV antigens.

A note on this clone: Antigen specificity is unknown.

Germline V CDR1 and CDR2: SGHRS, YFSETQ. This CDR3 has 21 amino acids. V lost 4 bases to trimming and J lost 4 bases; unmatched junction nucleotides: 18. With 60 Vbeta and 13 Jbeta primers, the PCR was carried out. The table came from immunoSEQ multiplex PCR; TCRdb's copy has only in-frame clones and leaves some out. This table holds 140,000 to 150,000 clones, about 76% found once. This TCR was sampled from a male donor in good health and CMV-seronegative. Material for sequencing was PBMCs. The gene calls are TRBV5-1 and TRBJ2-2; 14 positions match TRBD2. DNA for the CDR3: TGCGCCAGCAGCCCCCTTCTATCATCGGGACTAGCGGGAGTCAGCACCGGGGAGCTGTTTTTT. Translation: CASSPLLSSGLAGVSTGELFF.